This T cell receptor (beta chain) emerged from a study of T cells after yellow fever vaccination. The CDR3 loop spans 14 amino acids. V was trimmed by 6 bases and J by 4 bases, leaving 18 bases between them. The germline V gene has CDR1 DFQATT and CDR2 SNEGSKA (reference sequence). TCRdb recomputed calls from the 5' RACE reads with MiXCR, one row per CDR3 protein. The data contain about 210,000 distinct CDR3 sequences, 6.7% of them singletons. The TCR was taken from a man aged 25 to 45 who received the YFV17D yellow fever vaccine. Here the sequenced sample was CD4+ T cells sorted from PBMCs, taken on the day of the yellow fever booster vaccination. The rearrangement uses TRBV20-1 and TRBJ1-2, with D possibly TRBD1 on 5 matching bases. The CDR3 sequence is CSADRDSLSYGYTF. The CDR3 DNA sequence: TGCAGTGCGGACCGGGACTCCTTGTCCTATGGCTACACCTTC.